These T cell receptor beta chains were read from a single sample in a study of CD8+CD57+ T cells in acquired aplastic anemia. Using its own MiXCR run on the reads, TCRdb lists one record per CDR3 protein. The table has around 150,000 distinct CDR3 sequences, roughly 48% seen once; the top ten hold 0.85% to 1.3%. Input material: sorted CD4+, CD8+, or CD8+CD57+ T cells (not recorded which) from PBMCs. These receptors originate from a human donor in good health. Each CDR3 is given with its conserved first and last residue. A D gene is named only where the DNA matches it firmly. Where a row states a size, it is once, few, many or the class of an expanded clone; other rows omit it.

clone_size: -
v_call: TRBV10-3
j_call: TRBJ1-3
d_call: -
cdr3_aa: CAISEYSITSGNTIYF
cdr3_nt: TGTGCCATCAGTGAGTACAGCATAACCTCTGGAAACACCATATATTTT

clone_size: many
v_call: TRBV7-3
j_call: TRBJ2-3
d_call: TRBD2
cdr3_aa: CASSLKAGGHDTQYF
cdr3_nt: TGTGCCAGCAGCTTAAAAGCGGGGGGGCATGATACGCAGTATTTT

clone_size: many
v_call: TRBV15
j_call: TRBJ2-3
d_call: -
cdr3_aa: CATSRGTQASTDTQYF
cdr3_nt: TGTGCCACCAGCAGAGGGACTCAAGCTAGCACAGATACGCAGTATTTT

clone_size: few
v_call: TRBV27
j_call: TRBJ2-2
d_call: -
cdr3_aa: CASMVTSNTGELFF
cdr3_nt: TGTGCCAGCATGGTCACCTCGAACACCGGGGAGCTGTTTTTT

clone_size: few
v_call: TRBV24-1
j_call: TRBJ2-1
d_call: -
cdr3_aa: CATSDPGASDNEQFF
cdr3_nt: TGTGCCACCAGTGACCCGGGAGCATCCGACAATGAGCAGTTCTTC

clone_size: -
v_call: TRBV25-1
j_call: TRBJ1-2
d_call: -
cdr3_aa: CASSSLTKVGPNYGYTF
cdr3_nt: TGTGCCAGCAGTTCTCTCACAAAGGTGGGACCCAACTATGGCTACACCTTC

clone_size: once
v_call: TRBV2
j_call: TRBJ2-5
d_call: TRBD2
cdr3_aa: CASSEAGGLAGGLFETQYF
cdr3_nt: TGTGCCAGCAGTGAAGCTGGTGGACTAGCGGGGGGGCTATTTGAGACCCAGTACTTC

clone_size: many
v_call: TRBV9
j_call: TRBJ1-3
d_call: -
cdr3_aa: CASSVAPPGSSGNTIYF
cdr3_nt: TGTGCCAGCAGCGTAGCTCCCCCCGGCAGCTCTGGAAACACCATATATTTT

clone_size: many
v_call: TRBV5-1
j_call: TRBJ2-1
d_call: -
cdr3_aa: CASSSLDEQFF
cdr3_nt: TGCGCCAGCAGCTCTCTGGATGAGCAGTTCTTC

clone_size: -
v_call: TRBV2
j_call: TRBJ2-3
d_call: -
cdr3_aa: CASEGGSTPRDTQYF
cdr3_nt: TGTGCAAGCGAGGGCGGCTCTACACCACGAGATACGCAGTATTTT

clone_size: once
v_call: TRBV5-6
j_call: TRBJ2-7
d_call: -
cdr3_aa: CASSLGATDYEQYF
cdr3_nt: TGTGCCAGCAGCTTAGGAGCAACTGACTACGAGCAGTACTTC

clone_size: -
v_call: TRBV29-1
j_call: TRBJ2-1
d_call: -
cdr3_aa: CSVGSGIRNEQFF
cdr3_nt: TGCAGCGTTGGTAGCGGTATTCGTAATGAGCAGTTCTTC

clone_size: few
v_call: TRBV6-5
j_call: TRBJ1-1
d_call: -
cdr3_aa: CASSYSWGNTEAFF
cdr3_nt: TGTGCCAGCAGTTACTCCTGGGGGAACACTGAAGCTTTCTTT

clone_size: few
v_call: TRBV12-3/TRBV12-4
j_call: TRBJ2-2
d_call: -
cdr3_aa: CASSLVALNAGELFF
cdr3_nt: TGTGCCAGCAGTTTGGTAGCTTTGAACGCCGGGGAGCTGTTTTTT

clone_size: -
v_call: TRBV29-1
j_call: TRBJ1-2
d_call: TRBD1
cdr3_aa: CSVGDRIYGYTF
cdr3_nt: TGCAGCGTTGGGGACAGGATTTATGGCTACACCTTC

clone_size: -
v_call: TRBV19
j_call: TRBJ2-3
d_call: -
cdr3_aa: CASRVGNAQYF
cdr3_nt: TGTGCCAGTCGAGTGGGCAACGCGCAGTATTTT

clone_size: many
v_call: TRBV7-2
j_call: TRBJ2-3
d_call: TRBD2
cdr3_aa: CASSLWAGGSDTQYF
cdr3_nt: TGTGCCAGCAGCTTATGGGCGGGAGGGTCAGATACGCAGTATTTT

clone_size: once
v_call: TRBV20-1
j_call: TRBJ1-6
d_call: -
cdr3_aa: CSASGQPNSPLHF
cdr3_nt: TGCAGTGCGTCCGGACAGCCTAATTCACCCCTCCACTTT